This T cell receptor (beta chain) derives from a study of PD-1 blockade in classical Hodgkin lymphoma. Stated time point: cycle 4 day 1 (C4D1), after around six weeks of nivolumab. Relapse was seen in all patients after autologous stem cell transplantation, and brentuximab vedotin exposure was variable. Magnetic negative selection of thawed PBMCs was the method by which CD4+ T cells were purified. The table came from immunoSEQ multiplex PCR; TCRdb's copy has only in-frame clones and leaves some out. The sample has 15,000 to 20,000 clones, about three quarters seen once. The clonotype was recovered from a human donor with classical Hodgkin lymphoma. Sequencing was performed on CD4+ T cells from blood, taken before the fourth cycle of nivolumab.

DNA of the CDR3: TGCGCCAGCAGCTTCGACAGTGGTCGCACAGATACGCAGTATTTT. Protein: CASSFDSGRTDTQYF. The gene calls are TRBV5-1 and TRBJ2-3; possible D gene TRBD1, 5 bases. The V end lost 2 bases, the J end lost 1 base, and 11 bases lay between the germline ends. There are 15 residues in the CDR3. CDR1 and CDR2 from the germline V gene are SGHRS and YFSETQ.